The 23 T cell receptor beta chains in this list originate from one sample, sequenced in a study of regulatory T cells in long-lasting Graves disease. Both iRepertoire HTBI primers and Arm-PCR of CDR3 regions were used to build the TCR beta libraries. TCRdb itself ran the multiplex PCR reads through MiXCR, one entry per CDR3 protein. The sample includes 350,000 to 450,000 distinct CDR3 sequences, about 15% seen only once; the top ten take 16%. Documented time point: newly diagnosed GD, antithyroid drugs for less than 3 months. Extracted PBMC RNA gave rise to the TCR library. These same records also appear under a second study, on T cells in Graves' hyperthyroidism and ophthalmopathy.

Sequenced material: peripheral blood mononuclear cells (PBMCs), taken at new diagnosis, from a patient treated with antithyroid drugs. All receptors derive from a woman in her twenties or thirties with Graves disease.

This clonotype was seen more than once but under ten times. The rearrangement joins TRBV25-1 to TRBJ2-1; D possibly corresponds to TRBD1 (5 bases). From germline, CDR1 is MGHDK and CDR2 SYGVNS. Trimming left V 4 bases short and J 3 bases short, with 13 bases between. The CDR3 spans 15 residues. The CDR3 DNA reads TGTGCCAGCAGTGCGCCCCAAGGGGTCTACAATGAGCAGTTCTTC. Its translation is CASSAPQGVYNEQFF.

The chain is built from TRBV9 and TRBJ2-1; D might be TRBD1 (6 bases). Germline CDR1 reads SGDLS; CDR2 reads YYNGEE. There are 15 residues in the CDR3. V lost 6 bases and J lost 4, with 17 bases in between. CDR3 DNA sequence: TGTGCCAGCACTTCGAGGGGGACACCGTACAATGAGCAGTTCTTC. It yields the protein CASTSRGTPYNEQFF. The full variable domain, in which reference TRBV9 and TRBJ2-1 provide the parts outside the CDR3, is DSGVTQTPKHLITATGQRVTLRCSPRSGDLSVYWYQQSLDQGLQFLIQYYNGEERAKGNILERFSAQQFPDLHSELNLSSLELGDSALYFCASTSRGTPYNEQFFGPGTRLTVL.

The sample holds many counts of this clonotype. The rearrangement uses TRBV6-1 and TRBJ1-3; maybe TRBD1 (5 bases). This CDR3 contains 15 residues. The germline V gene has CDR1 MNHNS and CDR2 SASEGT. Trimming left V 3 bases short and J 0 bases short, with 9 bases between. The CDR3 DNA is TGTGCCAGCAGTGACAGGGTCCACTCTGGAAACACCATATATTTT. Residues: CASSDRVHSGNTIYF.

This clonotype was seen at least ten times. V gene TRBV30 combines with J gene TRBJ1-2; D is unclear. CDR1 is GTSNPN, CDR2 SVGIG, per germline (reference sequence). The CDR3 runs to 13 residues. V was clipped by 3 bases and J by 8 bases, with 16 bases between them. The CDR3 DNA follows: TGTGCCTGGAGGCCGGGGTCGTCGGTAGGCTACACCTTC. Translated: CAWRPGSSVGYTF.

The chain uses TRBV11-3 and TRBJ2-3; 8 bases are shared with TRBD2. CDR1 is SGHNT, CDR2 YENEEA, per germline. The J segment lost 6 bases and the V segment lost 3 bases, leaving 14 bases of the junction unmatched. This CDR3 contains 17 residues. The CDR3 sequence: CASSLGQREKEDDTQYF. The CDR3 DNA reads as TGTGCCAGCAGCTTGGGTCAGCGGGAGAAGGAGGATGATACGCAGTATTTT.

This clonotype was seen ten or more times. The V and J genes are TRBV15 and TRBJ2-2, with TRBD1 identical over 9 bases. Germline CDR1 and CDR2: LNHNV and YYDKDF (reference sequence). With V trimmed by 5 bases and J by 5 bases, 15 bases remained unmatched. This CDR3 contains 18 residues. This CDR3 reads CATSRSPPGTGRTGELFF. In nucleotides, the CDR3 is TGTGCCACCAGCCGGTCCCCTCCCGGGACAGGGAGGACCGGGGAGCTGTTTTTT. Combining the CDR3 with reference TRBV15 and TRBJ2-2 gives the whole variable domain DAMVIQNPRYQVTQFGKPVTLSCSQTLNHNVMYWYQQKSSQAPKLLFHYYDKDFNNEADTPDNFQSRRPNTSFCFLDIRSPGLGDTAMYLCATSRSPPGTGRTGELFFGEGSRLTVL.

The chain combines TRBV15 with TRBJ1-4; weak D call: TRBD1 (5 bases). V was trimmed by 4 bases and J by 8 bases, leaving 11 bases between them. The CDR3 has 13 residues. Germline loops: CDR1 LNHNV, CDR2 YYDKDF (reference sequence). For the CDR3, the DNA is TGTGCCACCAGCAAGGGTTCAGGGGAAAAACTGTTTTTT. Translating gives CATSKGSGEKLFF. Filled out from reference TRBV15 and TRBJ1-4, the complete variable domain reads DAMVIQNPRYQVTQFGKPVTLSCSQTLNHNVMYWYQQKSSQAPKLLFHYYDKDFNNEADTPDNFQSRRPNTSFCFLDIRSPGLGDTAMYLCATSKGSGEKLFFGSGTQLSVL.

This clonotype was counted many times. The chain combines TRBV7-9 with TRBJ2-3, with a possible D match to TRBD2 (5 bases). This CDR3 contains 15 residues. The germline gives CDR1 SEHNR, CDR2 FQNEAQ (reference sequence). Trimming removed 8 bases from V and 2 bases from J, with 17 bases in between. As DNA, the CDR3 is TGTGCCAGCTCACCATCGGGGATCTCCACAGATACGCAGTATTTT. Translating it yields CASSPSGISTDTQYF.

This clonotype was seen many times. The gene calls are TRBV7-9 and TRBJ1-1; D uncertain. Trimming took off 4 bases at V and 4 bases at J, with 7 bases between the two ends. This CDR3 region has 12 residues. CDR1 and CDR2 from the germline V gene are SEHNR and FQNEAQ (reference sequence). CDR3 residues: CASSSPFTEAFF. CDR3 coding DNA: TGTGCCAGCAGCTCCCCGTTCACTGAAGCTTTCTTT.

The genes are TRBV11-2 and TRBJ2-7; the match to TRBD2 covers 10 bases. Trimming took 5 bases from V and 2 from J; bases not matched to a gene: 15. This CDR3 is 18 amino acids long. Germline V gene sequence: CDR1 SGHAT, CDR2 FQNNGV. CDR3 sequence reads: CASSQEESTSGITYEQYF. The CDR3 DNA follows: TGTGCCAGCAGCCAGGAGGAATCAACTAGCGGGATTACCTACGAGCAGTACTTC.

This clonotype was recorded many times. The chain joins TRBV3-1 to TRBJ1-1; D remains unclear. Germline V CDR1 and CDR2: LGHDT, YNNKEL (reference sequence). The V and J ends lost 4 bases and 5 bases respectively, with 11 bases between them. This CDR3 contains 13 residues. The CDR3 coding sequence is TGTGCCAGCAGCCCACTAGGAGTAACTGAAGCTTTCTTT. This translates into CASSPLGVTEAFF.

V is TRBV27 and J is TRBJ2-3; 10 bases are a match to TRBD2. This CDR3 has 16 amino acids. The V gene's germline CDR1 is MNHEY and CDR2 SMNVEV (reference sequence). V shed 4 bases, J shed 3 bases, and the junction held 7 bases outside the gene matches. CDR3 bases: TGTGCCAGCAGTTCTATTGGACTAGCGGCTACAGATACGCAGTATTTT. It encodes CASSSIGLAATDTQYF.

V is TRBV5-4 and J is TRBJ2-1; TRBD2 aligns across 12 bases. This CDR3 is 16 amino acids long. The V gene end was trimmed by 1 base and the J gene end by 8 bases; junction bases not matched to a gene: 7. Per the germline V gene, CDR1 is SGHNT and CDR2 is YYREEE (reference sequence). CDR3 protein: CASSLWGTSGSDEQFF. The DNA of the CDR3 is TGTGCCAGCAGCTTGTGGGGGACTAGCGGGTCCGATGAGCAGTTCTTC. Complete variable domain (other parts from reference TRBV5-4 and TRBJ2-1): ETGVTQSPTHLIKTRGQQVTLRCSSQSGHNTVSWYQQALGQGPQFIFQYYREEENGRGNFPPRFSGLQFPNYSSELNVNALELDDSALYLCASSLWGTSGSDEQFFGPGTRLTVL.

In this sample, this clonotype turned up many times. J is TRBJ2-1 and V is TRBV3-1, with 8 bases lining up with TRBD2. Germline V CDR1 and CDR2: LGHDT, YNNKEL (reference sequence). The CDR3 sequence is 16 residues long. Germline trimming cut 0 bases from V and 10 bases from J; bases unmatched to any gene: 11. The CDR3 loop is CASSQDTGRARGEQFF. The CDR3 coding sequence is TGTGCCAGCAGCCAAGATACCGGGAGGGCCAGAGGGGAGCAGTTCTTC.

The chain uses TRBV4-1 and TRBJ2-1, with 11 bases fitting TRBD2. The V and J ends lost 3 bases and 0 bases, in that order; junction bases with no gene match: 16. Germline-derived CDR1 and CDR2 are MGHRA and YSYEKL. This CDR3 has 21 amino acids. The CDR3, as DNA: TGCGCCAGCAGCCATTATTTAGCGGGAGGGCCTCCAGATGCCTCCTACAATGAGCAGTTCTTC. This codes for CASSHYLAGGPPDASYNEQFF.

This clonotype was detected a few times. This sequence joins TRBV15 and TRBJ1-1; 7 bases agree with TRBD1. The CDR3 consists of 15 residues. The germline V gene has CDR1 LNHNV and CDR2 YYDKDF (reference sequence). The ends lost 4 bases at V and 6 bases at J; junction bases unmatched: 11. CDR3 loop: CATSKGDTGEAEAFF. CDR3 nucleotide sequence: TGTGCCACCAGCAAAGGAGATACAGGGGAGGCTGAAGCTTTCTTT.

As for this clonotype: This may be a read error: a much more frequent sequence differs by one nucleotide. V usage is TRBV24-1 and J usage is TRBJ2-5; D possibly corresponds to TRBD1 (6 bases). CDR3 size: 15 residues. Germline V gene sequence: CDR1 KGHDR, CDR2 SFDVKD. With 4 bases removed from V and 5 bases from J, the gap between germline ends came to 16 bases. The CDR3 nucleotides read TGTGCCACCAGTGAAGGAGACAGGAGGAATGAGACCCAGTACTTC. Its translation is CATSEGDRRNETQYF.

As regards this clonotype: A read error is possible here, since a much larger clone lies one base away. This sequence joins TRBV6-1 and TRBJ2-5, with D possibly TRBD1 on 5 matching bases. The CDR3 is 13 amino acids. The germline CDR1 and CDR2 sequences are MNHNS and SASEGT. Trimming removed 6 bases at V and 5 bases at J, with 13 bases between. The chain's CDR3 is CASSRAKVETQYF. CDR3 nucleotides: TGTGCCAGCAGCAGGGCGAAGGTGGAGACCCAGTACTTC.

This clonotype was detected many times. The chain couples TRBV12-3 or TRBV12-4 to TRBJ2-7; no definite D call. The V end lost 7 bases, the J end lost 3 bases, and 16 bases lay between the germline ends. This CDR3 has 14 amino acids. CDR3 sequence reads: CASNPLGPDYEQYF. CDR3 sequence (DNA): TGTGCCAGCAACCCGCTAGGGCCCGACTACGAGCAGTACTTC.

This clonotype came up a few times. CDR3: CASSYGIRGRAGAFF. The CDR3 coding sequence is TGTGCCAGCAGTTACGGCATCAGGGGCCGCGCGGGGGCTTTCTTT. The chain is built from TRBV6-2 or TRBV6-3 and TRBJ1-1; possibly TRBD1 for D (6 bases). The V end lost 2 bases, the J end lost 11 bases, and 21 bases lay between the germline ends. CDR3 length: 15 residues. CDR1 is MNHEY and CDR2 is SVGEGT in the germline V gene.

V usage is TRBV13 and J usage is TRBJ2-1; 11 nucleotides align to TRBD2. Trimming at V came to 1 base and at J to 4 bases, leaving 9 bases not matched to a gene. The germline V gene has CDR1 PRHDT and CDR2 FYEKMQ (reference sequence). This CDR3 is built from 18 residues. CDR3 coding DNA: TGTGCCAGCAGCTTAGCCCTCCCACTAGCGGGAGAATACAATGAGCAGTTCTTC. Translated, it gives CASSLALPLAGEYNEQFF.

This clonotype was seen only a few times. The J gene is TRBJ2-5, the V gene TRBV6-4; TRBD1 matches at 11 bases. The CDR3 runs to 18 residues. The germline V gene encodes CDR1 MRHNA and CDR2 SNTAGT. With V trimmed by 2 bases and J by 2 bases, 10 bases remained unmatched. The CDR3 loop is CASSDRNWDRGWQETQYF. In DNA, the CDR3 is TGTGCCAGCAGTGACCGGAATTGGGACAGGGGGTGGCAAGAGACCCAGTACTTC.

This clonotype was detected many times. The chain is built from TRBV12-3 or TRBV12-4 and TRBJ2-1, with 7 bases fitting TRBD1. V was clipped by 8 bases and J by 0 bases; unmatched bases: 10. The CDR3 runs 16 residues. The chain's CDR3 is CASLTGALSSYNEQFF. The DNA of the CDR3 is TGTGCCAGCCTAACAGGGGCTCTAAGCTCCTACAATGAGCAGTTCTTC.